The entry below describes one TCR beta chain. This clone came up a few times. The antigen this receptor binds is unknown. Per-base qualities were not stored, and no clone one base away is much larger. The entry originates in a study of a mutant IDH1 vaccine in newly diagnosed glioma (dated by TCRdb to 2020 to 2023). For the wider study: Across visits V03 through V10, patients got a total of eight vaccinations, given in weeks 1, 3, 5, 7, 11, 15, 19 and 23. Vaccination started 4-6 weeks after radiotherapy alone, or was given together with temozolomide cycles in the groups whose treatment included chemotherapy. Of the roughly 30 treated patients, approximately 62% were male and about 40% were female, and a mean age of 40.4 years was recorded. Before enrollment, most patients had been given radiochemotherapy with temozolomide as standard therapy, while the rest had received either radiotherapy alone or temozolomide alone. Six visits were used for peripheral blood collection: V03 (baseline), V05, V07, V10, V12 and V13. Longitudinal TCRB deep sequencing was performed for about 25 treated patients wherever samples were available for exploratory analyses. The full study reports these points: Changes in the top peripheral T cell clonotypes picked up by TCRB sequencing did not appear to be linked to pseudoprogression. Across multiple MHC alleles, vaccine-induced immune responses were seen in 93.3% of patients. Availability determined which PBMC samples were chosen for TCRB deep sequencing. The authors noted that analyses of patient blood samples could not be reproduced because of sample limitations.

Per the publication, the time point label means: week 23, last vaccination. Each vaccine dose, consisting of 300 ug of a 20-mer mutant IDH1 peptide in Montanide, was administered subcutaneously with topical imiquimod. The donors had newly diagnosed IDH1-mutant astrocytomas of WHO grade 3 or 4 that showed loss of nuclear ATRX. The samples were drawn from NOA16, a multicentre, single-arm, open-label phase I trial in Germany that tested a mutant IDH1 peptide vaccine in humans for the first time. Genomic DNA for TCRB sequencing was isolated from EDTA blood with the DNeasy Blood and Tissue Kit. Based on the germline V gene (reference sequence), the CDR1 and CDR2 sequences are SEHNR and FQNEAQ. The CDR3, from cysteine to phenylalanine, totals 15 residues. Only CDR3 DNA is held: 45 bases, read in frame from base 1. V and J are truncated by 2 bases and 2 bases respectively, leaving an intervening sequence of 13 bases.

Libraries were made using the immunoSEQ multiplex PCR assay. Rearranged TCR beta chain sequences were amplified using the hsTCRB Kit according to the manufacturer's protocol. An Illumina MiSeq was used to sequence the TCRB libraries. The published analysis was carried out like this. The proprietary platform of the kit vendor was used for demultiplexing, trimming and gene mapping. Here the immuneACCESS table is served through TCRdb, limited to in-frame sequences with V and J called. Missing clones are a known gap in these copies; in checked studies unresolved V genes cover under half, and the rest lacks a known reason. Clone size and V and J calls were adopted from that table, with D and trimming inferred from the DNA. The sample table records tens of thousands of clones; about 80% of these occur just once. The ten largest clones represent 5% to 7.5% of the sample.

The chain uses TRBV7-9 and TRBJ2-7; the D segment could be TRBD1, given 5 matching bases. This TCR came from a middle-aged man with glioma. Sequenced here: PBMCs, sampled from a glioma patient whose treatment included an IDH1 peptide vaccine. The DNA sequence follows: TGTGCCAGCAGCTTAAATCCAGGGTCGGCCTACGAGCAGTACTTC. It specifies CASSLNPGSAYEQYF.